This entry lists 20 T cell receptor beta chains sequenced from one sample in a study of CD8+ T cells in alopecia areata. Reverse transcription of extracted RNA yielded cDNA, which provided the sequencing template. Method: immunoSEQ multiplex PCR; TCRdb's copy keeps in-frame clones and lacks some. The repertoire holds 150,000 to 200,000 clones, with 63% as singletons. Material: CD4+ T cells sorted from blood, obtained at week 0. All receptors come from a human donor with alopecia areata.

V is TRBV4-1 and J is TRBJ1-5, with 8 bases fitting TRBD1. Per the germline V gene, CDR1 is MGHRA and CDR2 is YSYEKL. The CDR3 consists of 18 residues. V lost 1 base and J lost 5; bases outside the gene matches: 13. This CDR3 is CASSQVNIGLGQDQPQHF. In DNA form, the CDR3 reads TGCGCCAGCAGCCAAGTTAACATCGGTTTGGGACAGGATCAGCCCCAGCATTTT.

The chain has TRBV7-6 and TRBJ2-3; the D call may be TRBD1 or TRBD2 (7 bases each). CDR3 length: 16 amino acids. Trimming shortened V by 1 base and J by 7 bases, and 18 bases separated the two germline ends. Per the germline V gene, CDR1 is SGHVS and CDR2 is FNYEAQ. The CDR3 DNA sequence: TGTGCCAGCAGCTTAGGACAGGGAGGGGATGGAAATACGCAGTATTTT. Encoded protein: CASSLGQGGDGNTQYF.

This chain joins TRBV2 and TRBJ1-5; D remains unclear. This CDR3 contains 15 residues. Deletions cut 7 bases from V and 6 bases from J, with 19 bases between. Germline CDR1 reads SNHLY; CDR2 reads FYNNEI. CDR3 DNA sequence: TGTGCCAGCAAGGAGGGCAGTAGTTTGGGTCAGCCCCAGCATTTT. Translated: CASKEGSSLGQPQHF.

The chain couples TRBV2 to TRBJ2-1; TRBD1 aligns across 8 bases. CDR1 and CDR2 (germline): SNHLY, FYNNEI. The trim removed 6 bases at V and 2 bases at J, leaving 6 bases unmatched. This CDR3 is built from 15 residues. The DNA of the CDR3 is TGTGCCAGCAGGGCCGGGACAGGCCCCTACAATGAGCAGTTCTTC. This encodes CASRAGTGPYNEQFF.

The chain combines TRBV7-9 with TRBJ1-6, with unresolved D. V was trimmed by 3 bases and J by 15 bases, leaving 9 bases between them. CDR1 and CDR2 from the germline V gene are SEHNR and FQNEAQ (reference sequence). The CDR3 sequence is 11 residues long. CDR3 sequence: CASSFPSVLHF. For the CDR3, the DNA is TGTGCCAGCAGCTTCCCCTCAGTCCTCCACTTT.

This chain connects TRBV20-1 to TRBJ2-5, with D hard to call. This CDR3 contains 10 residues. V lost 6 bases to trimming and J lost 7 bases, with 9 bases between them. Per the germline V gene, CDR1 is DFQATT and CDR2 is SNEGSKA (reference sequence). The CDR3 protein is CSALDGTQYF. CDR3 nucleotides: TGCAGTGCCCTTGATGGGACCCAGTACTTC.

The chain has TRBV25-1 and TRBJ1-4, with D uncertain. Trimming removed 3 bases at V and 5 bases at J, with 10 bases between. From germline, CDR1 is MGHDK and CDR2 SYGVNS. This CDR3 has 14 residues. The CDR3 is CASSDLRPNEKLFF. The CDR3 region has the DNA TGTGCCAGCAGTGATCTCAGGCCAAATGAAAAACTGTTTTTT.

This chain links TRBV30 with TRBJ2-1; 11 positions match TRBD2. This CDR3 has 16 residues. The ends lost 3 bases at V and 6 bases at J; junction bases unmatched: 10. Germline V gene sequence: CDR1 GTSNPN, CDR2 SVGIG (reference sequence). The CDR3 loop reads CAWSGLAGGPGNEQFF. CDR3 nucleotides: TGTGCCTGGAGCGGGCTAGCGGGGGGACCAGGCAATGAGCAGTTCTTC.

The V gene is TRBV4-3, the J gene TRBJ1-1; a weak D match, TRBD1 (6 bases). The V end lost 2 bases, the J end lost 1 base, and 8 bases lay between the germline ends. This CDR3 spans 14 amino acids. The germline V gene has CDR1 LGHNA and CDR2 YSLEER. CDR3 residues: CASSQYRANTEAFF. The CDR3 DNA follows: TGCGCCAGCAGCCAATACAGGGCGAACACTGAAGCTTTCTTT.

V gene TRBV15 combines with J gene TRBJ2-6; no clear D gene. Germline V lookup: CDR1 LNHNV, CDR2 YYDKDF (reference sequence). The CDR3 is 16 residues long. V was trimmed by 0 bases and J by 2 bases, leaving 8 bases between them. The CDR3 coding sequence is TGTGCCACCAGCAGAGATCTGTGGGCTGGGGCCAACGTCCTGACTTTC. Its protein product is CATSRDLWAGANVLTF.

V usage is TRBV2 and J usage is TRBJ1-1, with 7 bases lining up with TRBD1. The germline V gene has CDR1 SNHLY and CDR2 FYNNEI. This CDR3 is built from 15 residues. With V trimmed by 6 bases and J by 3 bases, 10 bases remained unmatched. DNA for the CDR3: TGTGCCAGCAGCGACCCGACAGGGAGGTACACTGAAGCTTTCTTT. As protein: CASSDPTGRYTEAFF.

V gene TRBV30 combines with J gene TRBJ1-1; TRBD1 aligns across 8 bases. This CDR3 contains 15 residues. CDR1 is GTSNPN and CDR2 is SVGIG in the germline V gene (reference sequence). The V segment lost 4 bases and the J segment 3 bases; nucleotides outside the gene matches: 10. The CDR3 sequence: CAWTLRQGLHTEAFF. CDR3 DNA sequence: TGTGCCTGGACTCTTCGACAGGGGCTTCACACTGAAGCTTTCTTT.

This clone was counted only a few times. This chain links TRBV6-1 with TRBJ2-4; D is possibly TRBD2 (5 bases). Trimming took 4 bases from V and 0 from J, leaving 13 bases between them. The germline V gene encodes CDR1 MNHNS and CDR2 SASEGT. The CDR3 is 16 amino acids. The CDR3 protein is CASSATRWGAKNIQYF. Written as DNA, the CDR3 is TGTGCCAGCAGTGCAACTAGATGGGGAGCCAAAAACATTCAGTACTTC.

The rearrangement joins TRBV30 to TRBJ1-1, with D tentatively TRBD1 (5 bases). Germline CDR1 GTSNPN, CDR2 SVGIG (reference sequence). V lost 1 base and J lost 4, with 10 bases in between. The CDR3 loop spans 13 amino acids. CDR3 sequence: CAWSGGGSTEAFF. CDR3 nucleotides: TGTGCCTGGAGTGGTGGGGGTTCCACTGAAGCTTTCTTT. Using reference TRBV30 and TRBJ1-1 for the parts outside the CDR3, the full variable domain is SQTIHQWPATLVQPVGSPLSLECTVEGTSNPNLYWYRQAAGRGLQLLFYSVGIGQISSEVPQNLSASRPQDRQFILSSKKLLLSDSGFYLCAWSGGGSTEAFFGQGTRLTVV.

The V call is TRBV15, the J call TRBJ1-1; 8 nucleotides match TRBD1. CDR1 LNHNV and CDR2 YYDKDF come from the germline V gene (reference sequence). The ends lost 9 bases at V and 3 bases at J; junction bases unmatched: 12. This CDR3 has 15 residues. The CDR3 coding sequence is TGTGCCACGCACCACAGGACAGGGCCTTACACTGAAGCTTTCTTT. Residues: CATHHRTGPYTEAFF.

The rearrangement uses TRBV29-1 and TRBJ2-2, with D possibly matching TRBD2 (5 bases). Germline-derived CDR1 and CDR2 are SQVTM and ANQGSEA. Trimming took 5 bases from V and 4 from J, leaving 11 bases between them. The length of the CDR3 is 13 residues. CDR3 residues: CSVYRGPTGELFF. The CDR3, as DNA: TGCAGCGTTTACCGGGGTCCCACCGGGGAGCTGTTTTTT.

This clone was seen only a few times. Here the CDR3 reads CSVAGGSKQASTDTQYF. CDR3 sequence (DNA): TGCAGCGTTGCCGGGGGATCCAAACAGGCTAGCACAGATACGCAGTATTTT. The J gene is TRBJ2-3, the V gene TRBV29-1, with D tentatively TRBD2 (6 bases). The CDR3 runs 17 residues. The ends were cut back, 4 bases at V and 0 bases at J, with 20 bases in the middle. CDR1 is SQVTM, CDR2 ANQGSEA, per germline.

This chain's CDR3 is CASSADLGQGYGYTF. The CDR3 DNA follows: TGTGCCAGCAGCGCCGACCTTGGACAGGGGTATGGCTACACCTTC. The chain has TRBV9 and TRBJ1-2; TRBD1 matches at 9 bases. In germline, CDR1 is SGDLS, CDR2 YYNGEE. This CDR3 has 15 residues. J lost 5 bases, V lost 3 bases, and 8 bases had no gene match.

The chain links TRBV5-6 to TRBJ2-3; 7 bases line up with TRBD2. The CDR3 runs to 16 residues. The germline CDR1 and CDR2 sequences are SGHDT and YYEEEE. V trimming: 4 bases; J trimming: 5 bases; junction bases outside the gene matches: 13. In nucleotides, the CDR3 is TGTGCCAGCAGCCCGGGAGGCGGGGCGGTCGGAGATACGCAGTATTTT. Its protein is CASSPGGGAVGDTQYF.

This clone was observed a handful of times. The CDR3 ends on some other residue instead of the conserved phenylalanine or tryptophan, so this is likely a read error. The DNA is left out, because the CDR3 cannot be placed on it with certainty; the CDR3 is given as TCRdb lists it. CDR3 protein: CASSFRSYLNV. V gene TRBV23-1 combines with J gene TRBJ1-2; no DNA check was done on the table's D call, TRBD1. TRBV23-1 is placed among ORFs of uncertain function. The CDR3 sequence runs 11 residues, both termini included.